This T cell receptor (beta chain) was recorded in a study of T cell responses to AZD1222 COVID-19 vaccine. The germline V gene encodes CDR1 KGHSH and CDR2 LQKENI. The CDR3 runs to 16 residues. V trimming: 2 bases; J trimming: 4 bases; junction bases outside the gene matches: 5. Timing groups of about 4 and about 12 weeks for second doses were pooled. Turning to this clone: Its specificity is not known.

Using immunoSEQ multiplex PCR, the repertoire was profiled, and TCRdb retains in-frame clones only, with some absent. In the table there are fewer than 130,000 clones, roughly 93% of which are singletons. Whole-study results and caveats: Per reports, nearly half of all spike-specific TCRs target regions that are unmutated in variants. Just six AZD1222 recipients were seropositive at baseline. Clonal diversity was possibly underestimated; the donors were predominantly white British and more often female.

Sequenced here: peripheral blood, sampled 28 days after the second AZD1222 dose. This clonotype was sampled from an adult who received the AZD1222 COVID-19 vaccine. The chain recombines TRBV18 with TRBJ2-2; TRBD1 agrees at 9 bases. The CDR3 region is CASSPVTGGGTGELFF. The CDR3 nucleotides are TGTGCCAGCTCACCAGTGACAGGGGGAGGCACCGGGGAGCTGTTTTTT.